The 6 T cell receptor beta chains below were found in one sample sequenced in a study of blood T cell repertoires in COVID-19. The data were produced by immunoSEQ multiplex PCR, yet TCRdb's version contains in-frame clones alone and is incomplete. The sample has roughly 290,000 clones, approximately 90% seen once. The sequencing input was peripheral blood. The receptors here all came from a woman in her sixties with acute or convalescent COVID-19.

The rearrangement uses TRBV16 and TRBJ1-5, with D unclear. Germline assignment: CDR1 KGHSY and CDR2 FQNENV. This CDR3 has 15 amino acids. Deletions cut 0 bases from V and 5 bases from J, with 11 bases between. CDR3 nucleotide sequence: TGTGCCAGCAGCCAATCAAGGGAGTACCATCAGCCCCAGCATTTT. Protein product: CASSQSREYHQPQHF. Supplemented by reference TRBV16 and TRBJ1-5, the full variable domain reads GEEVAQTPKHLVRGEGQKAKLYCAPIKGHSYVFWYQQVLKNEFKFLISFQNENVFDETGMPKERFSAKCLPNSPCSLEIQATKLEDSAVYFCASSQSREYHQPQHFGDGTRLSIL.

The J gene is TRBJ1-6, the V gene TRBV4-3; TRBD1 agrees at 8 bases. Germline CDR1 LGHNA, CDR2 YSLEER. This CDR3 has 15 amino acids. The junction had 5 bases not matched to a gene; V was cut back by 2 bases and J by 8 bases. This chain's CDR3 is CASSQLTGVDSPLHF. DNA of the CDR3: TGCGCCAGCAGCCAACTGACAGGGGTTGATTCACCCCTCCACTTT.

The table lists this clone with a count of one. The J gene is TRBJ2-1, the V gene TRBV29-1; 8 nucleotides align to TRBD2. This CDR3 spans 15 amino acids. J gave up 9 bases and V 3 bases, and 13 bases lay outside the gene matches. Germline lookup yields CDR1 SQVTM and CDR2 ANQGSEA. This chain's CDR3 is CSVEPHGGGGAEQFF. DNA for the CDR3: TGCAGCGTTGAGCCCCACGGGGGGGGCGGCGCTGAGCAGTTCTTC.

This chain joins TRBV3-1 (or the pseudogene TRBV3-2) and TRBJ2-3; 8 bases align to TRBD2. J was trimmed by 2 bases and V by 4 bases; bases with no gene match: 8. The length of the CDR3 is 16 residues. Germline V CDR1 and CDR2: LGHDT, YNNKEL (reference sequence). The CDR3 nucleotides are TGTGCCAGCAGCCGGAGGACGGGGGGGCCCACAGATACGCAGTATTTT. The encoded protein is CASSRRTGGPTDTQYF.

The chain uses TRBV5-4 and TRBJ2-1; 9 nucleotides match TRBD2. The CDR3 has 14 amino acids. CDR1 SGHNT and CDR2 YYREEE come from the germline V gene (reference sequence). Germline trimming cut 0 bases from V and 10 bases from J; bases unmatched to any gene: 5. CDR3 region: CASSLASGEEEQFF. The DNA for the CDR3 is TGTGCCAGCAGCTTGGCTAGCGGGGAGGAAGAGCAGTTCTTC.

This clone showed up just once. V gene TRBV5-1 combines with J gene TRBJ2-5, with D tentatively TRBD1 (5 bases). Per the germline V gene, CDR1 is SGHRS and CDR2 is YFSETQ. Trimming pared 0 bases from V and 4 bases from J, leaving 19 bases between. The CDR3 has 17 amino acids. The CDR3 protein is CASSLASQGALGETQYF. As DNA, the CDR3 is TGCGCCAGCAGCTTGGCCAGCCAGGGTGCCCTCGGAGAGACCCAGTACTTC. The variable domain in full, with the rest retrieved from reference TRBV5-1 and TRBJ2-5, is KAGVTQTPRYLIKTRGQQVTLSCSPISGHRSVSWYQQTPGQGLQFLFEYFSETQRNKGNFPGRFSGRQFSNSRSEMNVSTLELGDSALYLCASSLASQGALGETQYFGPGTRLLVL.